This T cell receptor (beta chain) was profiled in a study of OX40 agonist ivuxolimab in advanced cancers. TCRdb's copy holds only in-frame clones and misses some; the assay was immunoSEQ multiplex PCR. The sample includes tens of thousands of clones, around 86% of them seen just once. Autoimmune disease history or systemic immunosuppression led to patient exclusion. The ends were cut back, 0 bases at V and 5 bases at J, with 14 bases in the middle. The CDR3 totals 16 residues. The germline gives CDR1 SGHNT, CDR2 YYREEE (reference sequence). The source of this sequence is an adult with an advanced solid tumor such as melanoma, head and neck, liver or kidney cancer. The V and J genes are TRBV5-4 and TRBJ1-4, with D possibly being TRBD1 (5 bases). This sample comprised CD4+ or CD8+ T cells sorted from blood, obtained in a trial of the OX40 agonist ivuxolimab. The CDR3 DNA reads as TGTGCCAGCAGCTTGGATCCGGGACGTCAGAATGAAAAACTGTTTTTT. Protein product: CASSLDPGRQNEKLFF.